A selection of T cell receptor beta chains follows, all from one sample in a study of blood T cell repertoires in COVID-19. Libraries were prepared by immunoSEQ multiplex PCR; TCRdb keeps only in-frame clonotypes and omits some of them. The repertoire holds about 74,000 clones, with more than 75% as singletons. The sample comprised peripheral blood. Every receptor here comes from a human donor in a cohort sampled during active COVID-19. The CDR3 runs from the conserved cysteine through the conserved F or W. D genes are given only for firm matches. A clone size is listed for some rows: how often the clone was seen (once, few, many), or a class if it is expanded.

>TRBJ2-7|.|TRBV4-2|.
CASSQNRNIAYEQYF
TGTGCCAGCAGCCAAAACAGGAATATCGCCTACGAGCAGTACTTC
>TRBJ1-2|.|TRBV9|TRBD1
CASSADRVNYGYTF
TGTGCCAGCAGCGCAGACAGGGTGAACTATGGCTACACCTTC
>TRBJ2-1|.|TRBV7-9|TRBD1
CASSLGDRGHNEQFF
TGTGCCAGCAGCTTAGGAGACAGGGGACACAATGAGCAGTTCTTC
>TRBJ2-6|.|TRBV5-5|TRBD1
CASSTQGAVGANVLTF
TGTGCCAGCAGCACACAGGGGGCGGTTGGGGCCAACGTCCTGACTTTC
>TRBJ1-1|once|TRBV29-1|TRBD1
CTGSTGGDTEAFF
TGCACCGGTTCCACAGGGGGCGACACTGAAGCTTTCTTT
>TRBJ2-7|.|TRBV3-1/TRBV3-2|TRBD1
CASSQGKGQGSYEQYF
TGTGCCAGCAGCCAAGGTAAAGGACAGGGCTCCTACGAGCAGTACTTC
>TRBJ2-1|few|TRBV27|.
CASSIRGVREQFF
TGTGCCAGCAGTATCAGGGGAGTTCGTGAGCAGTTCTTC
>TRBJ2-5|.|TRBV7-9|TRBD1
CASSLLGQGYGETQYF
TGTGCCAGCAGCCTCCTGGGACAGGGGTATGGAGAGACCCAGTACTTC
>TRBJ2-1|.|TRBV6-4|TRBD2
CASSRDYPYNEQFF
TGTGCCAGCAGCCGGGACTACCCTTACAATGAGCAGTTCTTC
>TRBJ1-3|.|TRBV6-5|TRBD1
CASINRGRKGNTIYF
TGTGCCAGCATCAACAGGGGGCGAAAGGGAAACACCATATATTTT
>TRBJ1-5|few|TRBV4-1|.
CASSQDRTSNQPQHF
TGCGCCAGCAGCCAAGATCGAACAAGCAATCAGCCCCAGCATTTT